The 27 T cell receptor beta chains reported below all come from one sample, sequenced in a study of T cells in localized non-small cell lung cancer. Using immunoSEQ multiplex PCR, the repertoire was profiled, and TCRdb retains in-frame clones only, with some absent. The repertoire holds about 82,000 clones, around 82% seen once, with about a fifth in the top ten. Specimen: PBMCs, collected before any cancer treatment. The receptor set was obtained from a man between 40 and 70 years old with stage II squamous cell lung carcinoma.

V and J are TRBV9 and TRBJ2-1; D tentatively reads TRBD1 or TRBD2 (5 bases each). The CDR3 has 12 amino acids. Germline lookup yields CDR1 SGDLS and CDR2 YYNGEE. Trimming shortened V by 4 bases and J by 10 bases, and 12 bases separated the two germline ends. The CDR3, as DNA: TGTGCCAGCAGCCTCCTGGGGGAAGAGCAGTTCTTC. It translates to CASSLLGEEQFF. Looking up the rest from reference TRBV9 and TRBJ2-1 gives the full variable domain: DSGVTQTPKHLITATGQRVTLRCSPRSGDLSVYWYQQSLDQGLQFLIQYYNGEERAKGNILERFSAQQFPDLHSELNLSSLELGDSALYFCASSLLGEEQFFGPGTRLTVL.

The CDR3 region is CATTAGGEAFF. The CDR3 DNA reads TGTGCCACCACCGCGGGAGGTGAAGCTTTCTTT. J is TRBJ1-1 and V is TRBV19, with D unclear. With 10 bases removed from V and 7 bases from J, the gap between germline ends came to 13 bases. The CDR3 is 11 amino acids. Germline V gene sequence: CDR1 LNHDA, CDR2 SQIVND (reference sequence).

V gene TRBV7-8 combines with J gene TRBJ1-4, with unresolved D. V lost 3 bases and J 8 bases, leaving 10 bases between the germline ends. The CDR3 spans 13 residues. Germline assignment: CDR1 SGHVS and CDR2 FQNEAQ. CDR3 region: CASSLSQLEKLFF. DNA for the CDR3: TGTGCCAGCAGCTTGTCGCAATTGGAAAAACTGTTTTTT.

The chain combines TRBV27 with TRBJ2-7, with D possibly matching TRBD2 (7 bases). Trimming pared 0 bases from V and 7 bases from J, leaving 19 bases between. Germline loops: CDR1 MNHEY, CDR2 SMNVEV (reference sequence). The CDR3 consists of 16 residues. Written as DNA, the CDR3 is TGTGCCAGCAGTTTATCGGGGGGGCAGGGTCCGGTGGAGCAGTACTTC. It codes for CASSLSGGQGPVEQYF.

This clone was recorded a few times. The V call is TRBV5-1, the J call TRBJ2-7, with 9 bases aligning to TRBD1. V lost 4 bases, J lost 0 bases, and 5 bases stayed unmatched. The CDR3 is 15 amino acids. In germline, CDR1 is SGHRS, CDR2 YFSETQ. The CDR3 DNA sequence: TGCGCCAGCAGCCCCAAACAGGGGGCCTCCTACGAGCAGTACTTC. Encoded protein: CASSPKQGASYEQYF.

The chain couples TRBV11-2 to TRBJ2-1; D is possibly TRBD2 (5 bases). V was clipped by 6 bases and J by 11 bases, with 14 bases between them. Looked up from germline, CDR1 is SGHAT and CDR2 is FQNNGV. The CDR3 runs to 12 residues. The CDR3 is CASSSGGFQQFF. The CDR3 nucleotides are TGTGCCAGCAGTTCAGGAGGTTTTCAGCAGTTCTTC.

The CDR3 coding sequence is TGTGCCAGCAGTGACTCGCCTTTTTCCCGGGACACAAATTACAATGAGCAGTTCTTC. Translated, it gives CASSDSPFSRDTNYNEQFF. The chain employs TRBV6-4 and TRBJ2-1; the D gene is possibly TRBD1 (6 bases). Germline CDR1 MRHNA, CDR2 SNTAGT. The V gene lost 0 bases and the J gene lost 4 bases, with 22 bases spanning the gap. CDR3 length equals 19 residues.

V and J are TRBV5-1 and TRBJ2-7; 8 nucleotides match TRBD2. The V gene end was trimmed by 0 bases and the J gene end by 2 bases; junction bases not matched to a gene: 1. The CDR3 has 14 amino acids. Germline CDR1 is SGHRS and CDR2 is YFSETQ. CDR3 bases: TGCGCCAGCAGCTTGGCGGGGGGGCCCTACGAGCAGTACTTC. Protein sequence: CASSLAGGPYEQYF. The variable domain in full, completed from reference TRBV5-1 and TRBJ2-7, reads KAGVTQTPRYLIKTRGQQVTLSCSPISGHRSVSWYQQTPGQGLQFLFEYFSETQRNKGNFPGRFSGRQFSNSRSEMNVSTLELGDSALYLCASSLAGGPYEQYFGPGTRLTVT.

Only one count was recorded for this clone. This rearrangement joins TRBV30 to TRBJ2-3; 14 bases are shared with TRBD2. V shed 6 bases and J 5 bases; nucleotides not matched to a gene: 16. The CDR3 extends over 18 amino acids. The V gene's germline CDR1 is GTSNPN and CDR2 SVGIG (reference sequence). The CDR3 loop is CACLSPPGLAGVKDTQYF. The CDR3, as DNA: TGTGCCTGCCTAAGCCCACCGGGACTAGCGGGAGTCAAAGATACGCAGTATTTT.

V and J are TRBV5-8 and TRBJ1-2, with TRBD1 matching 7 bases. V lost 4 bases to trimming and J lost 4 bases; unmatched junction nucleotides: 10. Germline CDR1 reads SGHTS; CDR2 reads YDEGEE. This CDR3 has 15 amino acids. The CDR3 sequence is CASSRDRARGYGYTF. The DNA for the CDR3 is TGTGCCAGCAGCAGAGACAGGGCCCGGGGCTATGGCTACACCTTC.

The rearrangement joins TRBV2 to TRBJ1-1, with D possibly matching TRBD1 (5 bases). Germline V gene lookup returns CDR1 SNHLY and CDR2 FYNNEI. The CDR3 has 15 amino acids. The V gene lost 2 bases and the J gene lost 4 bases, with 14 bases spanning the gap. As DNA, the CDR3 is TGTGCCAGCAGTGAAAGAGGCAGGGTGACCACTGAAGCTTTCTTT. Protein product: CASSERGRVTTEAFF.

This clone occurred once. The DNA is left out, because the CDR3 cannot be placed on it with certainty; the CDR3 is given as TCRdb lists it. This chain connects TRBV2 to TRBJ1-5; the table names TRBD1, a call not compared with the DNA. Per the germline V gene, CDR1 is SNHLY and CDR2 is FYNNEI. Counting both end residues, the CDR3 totals 18 amino acids. The chain's CDR3 is CASSTSQGEGTSNQPQHF.

This clone appeared a single time. The chain couples TRBV5-4 to TRBJ1-2, with D perhaps matching TRBD1 (5 bases). The CDR3 has 12 residues. The V and J ends lost 4 bases and 8 bases respectively, with 12 bases between them. The germline gives CDR1 SGHNT, CDR2 YYREEE (reference sequence). The CDR3 loop reads CASSVGWGGYTF. DNA of the CDR3: TGTGCCAGCAGCGTTGGGTGGGGCGGCTACACCTTC.

The chain carries TRBV18 and TRBJ1-1, with D perhaps TRBD1 (6 bases). The CDR3 runs 13 residues. V shed 3 bases and J shed 5 bases, with 10 bases lying between them. CDR1 and CDR2 from the germline V gene are KGHSH and LQKENI. The CDR3 nucleotides are TGTGCCAGCTCACCTACACAGGGAACTGAAGCTTTCTTT. Translating it yields CASSPTQGTEAFF.

V and J are TRBV25-1 and TRBJ1-4; the match to TRBD1 covers 10 bases. Trimming cost V 2 bases and J 8 bases; bases outside gene matches: 11. CDR3 length: 17 amino acids. Per germline, CDR1 MGHDK and CDR2 SYGVNS. The CDR3 here is CASSEGVRDRGREKLFF. DNA of the CDR3: TGTGCCAGCAGTGAAGGAGTAAGGGACAGGGGAAGGGAAAAACTGTTTTTT. The full variable domain, in which reference TRBV25-1 and TRBJ1-4 provide the parts outside the CDR3, is EADIYQTPRYLVIGTGKKITLECSQTMGHDKMYWYQQDPGMELHLIHYSYGVNSTEKGDLSSESTVSRIRTEHFPLTLESARPSHTSQYLCASSEGVRDRGREKLFFGSGTQLSVL.

J is TRBJ1-1 and V is TRBV19; D might be TRBD1 (6 bases). CDR1 and CDR2 from the germline V gene are LNHDA and SQIVND (reference sequence). Trimming shortened V by 7 bases and J by 0 bases, and 27 bases separated the two germline ends. This CDR3 region has 19 residues. The CDR3 nucleotides read TGTGCCAGTATGGGGGATACAGGGTTGGTCATGACGATGAACACTGAAGCTTTCTTT. Translation gives CASMGDTGLVMTMNTEAFF.

The chain combines TRBV6-1 with TRBJ1-2; D gene ambiguous. There are 12 residues in the CDR3. The germline V and J ends were trimmed by 6 bases and 8 bases, with 13 bases remaining between them. Germline V gives CDR1 MNHNS, CDR2 SASEGT. The CDR3 bases are TGTGCCAGCAGCGGCGGCGTGGAGGGCTACACCTTC. This translates into CASSGGVEGYTF.

The V gene is TRBV19, the J gene TRBJ1-6, with D tentatively TRBD1 (6 bases). The CDR3 totals 15 residues. The germline V gene encodes CDR1 LNHDA and CDR2 SQIVND (reference sequence). Trimming pared 3 bases from V and 6 bases from J, leaving 12 bases between. The CDR3 here is CASSMIQGLNSPLHF. The CDR3 nucleotides are TGTGCCAGTAGTATGATCCAGGGGCTTAATTCACCCCTCCACTTT.

The CDR3 here is CASSLGSVGQGEQFF. CDR3 in DNA: TGCGCCAGCAGCTTGGGGTCGGTAGGACAGGGCGAGCAGTTCTTC. J is TRBJ2-1 and V is TRBV5-1, with TRBD1 matching over 8 bases. Losses at the gene ends were 0 bases for V and 10 bases for J; bases not matched to a gene: 9. In germline, CDR1 is SGHRS, CDR2 YFSETQ. The CDR3 has 15 residues.

The chain couples TRBV5-1 to TRBJ2-1; 9 bases fit TRBD2. Germline V gene sequence: CDR1 SGHRS, CDR2 YFSETQ. V lost 5 bases, J lost 6 bases, and 3 bases stayed unmatched. The CDR3 is made up of 13 amino acids. In DNA, the CDR3 is TGCGCCAGCAGACTAGCGGGTCTCAATGAGCAGTTCTTC. It encodes CASRLAGLNEQFF.

This clone was found a few times. The J gene is TRBJ2-1, the V gene TRBV9; D is uncertain. Trimming took 3 bases from V and 0 from J, leaving 10 bases between them. Per the germline V gene, CDR1 is SGDLS and CDR2 is YYNGEE. The CDR3 runs 15 residues. The CDR3 coding sequence is TGTGCCAGCAGCGCTAGGGCAAGCTCCTACAATGAGCAGTTCTTC. It translates to CASSARASSYNEQFF. Variable domain in full (rest from reference TRBV9 and TRBJ2-1): DSGVTQTPKHLITATGQRVTLRCSPRSGDLSVYWYQQSLDQGLQFLIQYYNGEERAKGNILERFSAQQFPDLHSELNLSSLELGDSALYFCASSARASSYNEQFFGPGTRLTVL.

This clone was detected only a few times. J is TRBJ1-1 and V is TRBV7-3; D is unresolved. From germline, CDR1 is SGHTA and CDR2 FQGTGA. V lost 5 bases and J 5 bases, leaving 12 bases between the germline ends. The CDR3 runs 13 residues. The CDR3 DNA sequence: TGTGCCAGCAGCATCGCCAGATGGACTGAAGCTTTCTTT. Translating it yields CASSIARWTEAFF.

The gene calls are TRBV6-5 and TRBJ2-5; perhaps D is TRBD1 or TRBD2 (6 bases each). Per germline, CDR1 MNHEY and CDR2 SVGAGI. V was trimmed by 6 bases and J by 5 bases, leaving 13 bases between them. This CDR3 is 13 amino acids long. In DNA, the CDR3 is TGTGCCAGCAGATATACAGGGAGGGAGACCCAGTACTTC. Its protein product is CASRYTGRETQYF.

The genes are TRBV19 and TRBJ1-5; TRBD1 matches 7 bases. The junction had 9 bases not matched to a gene; V was cut back by 9 bases and J by 4 bases. The germline CDR1 and CDR2 sequences are LNHDA and SQIVND (reference sequence). CDR3 length equals 14 residues. CDR3 sequence reads: CASTYQQGNQPQHF. The CDR3 nucleotides are TGTGCCAGCACATACCAACAGGGGAATCAGCCCCAGCATTTT.

This rearrangement joins TRBV30 to TRBJ2-5, with TRBD2 as a possible D gene (5 bases). The germline V gene encodes CDR1 GTSNPN and CDR2 SVGIG (reference sequence). V was trimmed by 4 bases and J by 7 bases, leaving 22 bases between them. CDR3 length equals 15 residues. The CDR3 DNA is TGTGCCTGGACCCCTACGGGGAGTGGGCCCGCGACCCAGTACTTC. Encoded protein: CAWTPTGSGPATQYF.

CDR3 residues: CAISESTGTGYYGYTF. DNA of the CDR3: TGTGCCATCAGTGAGTCGACTGGGACAGGGTATTATGGCTACACCTTC. The chain carries TRBV10-3 and TRBJ1-2; 9 bases line up with TRBD1. V dropped 0 bases and J dropped 5; count of bases not matched to a gene: 7. Germline loops: CDR1 ENHRY, CDR2 SYGVKD. The CDR3 consists of 16 residues.

The chain has TRBV6-1 and TRBJ1-4; D is possibly TRBD1 (5 bases). Germline-derived CDR1 and CDR2 are MNHNS and SASEGT. The CDR3 covers 13 residues. The CDR3 DNA follows: TGTGTCACAACCCGGGGGACTAATGAAAAACTGTTTTTT. Protein sequence: CVTTRGTNEKLFF.